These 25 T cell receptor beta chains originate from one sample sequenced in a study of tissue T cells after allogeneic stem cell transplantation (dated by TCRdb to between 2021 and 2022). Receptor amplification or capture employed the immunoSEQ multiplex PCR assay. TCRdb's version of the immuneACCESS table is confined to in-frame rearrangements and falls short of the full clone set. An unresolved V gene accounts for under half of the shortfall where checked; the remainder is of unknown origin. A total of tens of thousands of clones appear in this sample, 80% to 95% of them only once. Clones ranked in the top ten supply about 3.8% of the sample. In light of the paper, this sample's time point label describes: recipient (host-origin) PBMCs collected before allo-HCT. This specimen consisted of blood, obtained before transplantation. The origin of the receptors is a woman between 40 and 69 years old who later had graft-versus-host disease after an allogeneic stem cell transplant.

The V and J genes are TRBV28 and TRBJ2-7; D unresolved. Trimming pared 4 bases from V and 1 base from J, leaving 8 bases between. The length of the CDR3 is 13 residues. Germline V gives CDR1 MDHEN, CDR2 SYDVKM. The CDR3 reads CASSSTPSYEQYF. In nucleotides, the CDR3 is TGTGCCAGCAGTTCGACACCTTCCTACGAGCAGTACTTC.

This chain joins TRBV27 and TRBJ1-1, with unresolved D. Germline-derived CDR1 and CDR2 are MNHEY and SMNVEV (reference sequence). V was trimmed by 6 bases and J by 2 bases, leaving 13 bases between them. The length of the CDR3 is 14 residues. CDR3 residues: CASRFSLENTEAFF. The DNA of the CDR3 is TGTGCCAGCAGGTTTTCGCTCGAAAACACTGAAGCTTTCTTT.

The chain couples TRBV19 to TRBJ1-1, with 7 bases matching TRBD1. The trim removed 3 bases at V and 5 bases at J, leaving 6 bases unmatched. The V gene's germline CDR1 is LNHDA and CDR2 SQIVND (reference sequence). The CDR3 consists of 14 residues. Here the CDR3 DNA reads TGTGCCAGTAGTATCGAGGGGGCGTGGACTGAAGCTTTCTTT. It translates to CASSIEGAWTEAFF.

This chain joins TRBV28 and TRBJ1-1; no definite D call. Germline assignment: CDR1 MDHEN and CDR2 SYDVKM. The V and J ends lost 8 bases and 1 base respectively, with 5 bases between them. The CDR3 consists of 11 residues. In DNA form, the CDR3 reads TGTGCCAGCTTGTCGAACACTGAAGCTTTCTTT. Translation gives CASLSNTEAFF.

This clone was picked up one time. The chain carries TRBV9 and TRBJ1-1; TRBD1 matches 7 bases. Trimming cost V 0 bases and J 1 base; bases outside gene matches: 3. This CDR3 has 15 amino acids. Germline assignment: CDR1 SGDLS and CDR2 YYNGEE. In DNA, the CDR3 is TGTGCCAGCAGCGTAGCGGGGACAGAGAACACTGAAGCTTTCTTT. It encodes CASSVAGTENTEAFF.

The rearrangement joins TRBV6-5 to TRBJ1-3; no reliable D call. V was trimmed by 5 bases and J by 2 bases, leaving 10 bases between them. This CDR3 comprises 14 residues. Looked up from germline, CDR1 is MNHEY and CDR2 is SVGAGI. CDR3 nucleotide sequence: TGTGCCAGCAGTCAGGACGGAGCTGGAAACACCATATATTTT. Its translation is CASSQDGAGNTIYF.

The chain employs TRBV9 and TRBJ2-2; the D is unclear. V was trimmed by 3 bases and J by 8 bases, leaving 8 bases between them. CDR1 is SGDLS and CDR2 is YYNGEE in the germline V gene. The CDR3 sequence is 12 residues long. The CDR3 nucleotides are TGTGCCAGCAGCGAGAGGCGGGGGGAGCTGTTTTTT. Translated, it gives CASSERRGELFF.

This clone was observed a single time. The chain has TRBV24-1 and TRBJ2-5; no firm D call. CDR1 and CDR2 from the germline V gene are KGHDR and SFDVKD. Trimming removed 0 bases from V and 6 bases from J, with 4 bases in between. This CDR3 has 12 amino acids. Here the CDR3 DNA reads TGTGCCACCAGTGATTTGACCCAGACCCAGTACTTC. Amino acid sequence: CATSDLTQTQYF.

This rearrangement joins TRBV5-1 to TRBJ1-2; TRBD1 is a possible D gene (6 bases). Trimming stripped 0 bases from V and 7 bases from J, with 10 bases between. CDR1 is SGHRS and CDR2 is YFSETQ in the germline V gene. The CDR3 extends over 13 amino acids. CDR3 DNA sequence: TGCGCCAGCAGCTTGGCAGGGGATCGTGGCTACACCTTC. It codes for CASSLAGDRGYTF.

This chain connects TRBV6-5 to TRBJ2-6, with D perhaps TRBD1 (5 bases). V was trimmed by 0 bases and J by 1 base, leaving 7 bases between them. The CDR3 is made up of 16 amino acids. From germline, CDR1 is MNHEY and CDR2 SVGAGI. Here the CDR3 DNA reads TGTGCCAGCAGTTACTCGAAGGGGTCTGGGGCCAACGTCCTGACTTTC. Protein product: CASSYSKGSGANVLTF.

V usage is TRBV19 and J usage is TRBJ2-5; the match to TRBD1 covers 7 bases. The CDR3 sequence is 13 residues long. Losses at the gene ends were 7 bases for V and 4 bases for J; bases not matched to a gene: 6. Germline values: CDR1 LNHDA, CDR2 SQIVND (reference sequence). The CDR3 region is CASKPTGTETQYF. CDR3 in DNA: TGTGCCAGTAAACCGACAGGGACAGAGACCCAGTACTTC.

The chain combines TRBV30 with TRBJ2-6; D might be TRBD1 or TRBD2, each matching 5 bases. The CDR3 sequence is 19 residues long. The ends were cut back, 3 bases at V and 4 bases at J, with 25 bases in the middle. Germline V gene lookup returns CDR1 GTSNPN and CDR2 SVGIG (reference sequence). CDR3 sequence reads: CAWSVPPRDGLNGANVLTF. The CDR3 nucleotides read TGTGCCTGGAGCGTGCCACCCCGGGACGGACTTAACGGGGCCAACGTCCTGACTTTC.

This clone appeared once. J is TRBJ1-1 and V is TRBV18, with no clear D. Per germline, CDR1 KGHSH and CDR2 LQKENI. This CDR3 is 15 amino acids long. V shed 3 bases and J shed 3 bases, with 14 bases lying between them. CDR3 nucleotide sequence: TGTGCCAGCTCACCCCTTCTATGGGATTACACTGAAGCTTTCTTT. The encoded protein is CASSPLLWDYTEAFF.

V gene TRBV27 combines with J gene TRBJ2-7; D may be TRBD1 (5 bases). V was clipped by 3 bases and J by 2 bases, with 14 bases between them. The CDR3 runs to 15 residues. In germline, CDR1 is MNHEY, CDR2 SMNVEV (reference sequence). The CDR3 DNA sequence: TGTGCCAGCAGTTTGAATGGTCTAGGGGCCTACGAGCAGTACTTC. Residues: CASSLNGLGAYEQYF.

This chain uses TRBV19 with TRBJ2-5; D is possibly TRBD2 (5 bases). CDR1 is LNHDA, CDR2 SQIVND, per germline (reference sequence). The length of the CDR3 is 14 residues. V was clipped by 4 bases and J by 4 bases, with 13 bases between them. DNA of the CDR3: TGTGCCAGTAGTACCAAAGAGGCGGGAGAGACCCAGTACTTC. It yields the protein CASSTKEAGETQYF.

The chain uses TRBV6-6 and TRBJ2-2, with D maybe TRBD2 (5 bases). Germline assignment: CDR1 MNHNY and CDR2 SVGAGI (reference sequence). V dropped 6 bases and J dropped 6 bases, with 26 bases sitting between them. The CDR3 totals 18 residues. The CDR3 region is CASSRLFGGGGVAGELFF. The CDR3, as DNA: TGTGCCAGCAGCCGATTGTTTGGCGGAGGAGGAGTGGCCGGGGAGCTGTTTTTT.

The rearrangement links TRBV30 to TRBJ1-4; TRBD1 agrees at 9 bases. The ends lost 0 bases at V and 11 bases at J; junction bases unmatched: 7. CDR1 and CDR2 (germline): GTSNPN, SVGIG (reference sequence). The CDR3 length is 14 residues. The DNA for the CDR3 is TGTGCCTGGAGTGTTGGGGGACAGGGAGGTAAACTGTTTTTT. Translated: CAWSVGGQGGKLFF.

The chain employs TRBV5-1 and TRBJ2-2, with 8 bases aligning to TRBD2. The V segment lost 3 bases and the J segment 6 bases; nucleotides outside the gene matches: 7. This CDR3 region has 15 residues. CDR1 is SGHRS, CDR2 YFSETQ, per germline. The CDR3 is CASSSSGRGAGELFF. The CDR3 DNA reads TGCGCCAGCAGCTCAAGCGGGAGAGGGGCCGGGGAGCTGTTTTTT. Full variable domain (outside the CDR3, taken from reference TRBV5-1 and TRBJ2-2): KAGVTQTPRYLIKTRGQQVTLSCSPISGHRSVSWYQQTPGQGLQFLFEYFSETQRNKGNFPGRFSGRQFSNSRSEMNVSTLELGDSALYLCASSSSGRGAGELFFGEGSRLTVL.

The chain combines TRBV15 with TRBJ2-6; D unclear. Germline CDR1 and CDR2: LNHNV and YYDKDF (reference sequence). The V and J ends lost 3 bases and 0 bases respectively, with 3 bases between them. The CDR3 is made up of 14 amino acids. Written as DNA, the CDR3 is TGTGCCACCAGCAGTAACTCTGGGGCCAACGTCCTGACTTTC. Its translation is CATSSNSGANVLTF.

CDR3 region: CASRVWVGGELFF. In DNA, the CDR3 is TGTGCCAGTCGGGTCTGGGTAGGCGGGGAGCTGTTTTTT. The chain uses TRBV3-1 (or the pseudogene TRBV3-2) and TRBJ2-2, with D unresolved. CDR3 length equals 13 residues. Trimming shortened V by 9 bases and J by 7 bases, and 15 bases separated the two germline ends. Germline V lookup: CDR1 LGHDT, CDR2 YNNKEL (reference sequence).

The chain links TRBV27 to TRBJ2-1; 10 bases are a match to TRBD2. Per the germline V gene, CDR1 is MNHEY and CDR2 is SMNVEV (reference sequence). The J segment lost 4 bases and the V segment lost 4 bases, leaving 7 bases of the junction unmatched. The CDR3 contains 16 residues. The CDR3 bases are TGTGCCAGCAGTTCGGCGTCAGCGGGAGGGTACAATGAGCAGTTCTTC. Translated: CASSSASAGGYNEQFF.

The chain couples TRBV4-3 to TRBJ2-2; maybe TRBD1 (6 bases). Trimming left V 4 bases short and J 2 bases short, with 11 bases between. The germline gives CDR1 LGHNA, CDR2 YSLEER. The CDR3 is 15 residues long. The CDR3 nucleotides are TGCGCCAGCAGCCGAACGACAGGAAACACCGGGGAGCTGTTTTTT. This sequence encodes CASSRTTGNTGELFF.

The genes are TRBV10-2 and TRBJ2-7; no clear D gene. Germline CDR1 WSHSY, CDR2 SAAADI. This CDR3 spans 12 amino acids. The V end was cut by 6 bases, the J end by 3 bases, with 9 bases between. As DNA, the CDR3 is TGCGCCAGCAGCCCCGCTGTCTACGAGCAGTACTTC. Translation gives CASSPAVYEQYF.

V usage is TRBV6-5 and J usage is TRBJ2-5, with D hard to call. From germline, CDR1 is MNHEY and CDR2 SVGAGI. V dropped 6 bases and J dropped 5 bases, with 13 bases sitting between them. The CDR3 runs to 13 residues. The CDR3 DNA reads TGTGCCAGCAGGCCAAGGGCCGGGGAGACCCAGTACTTC. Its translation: CASRPRAGETQYF.

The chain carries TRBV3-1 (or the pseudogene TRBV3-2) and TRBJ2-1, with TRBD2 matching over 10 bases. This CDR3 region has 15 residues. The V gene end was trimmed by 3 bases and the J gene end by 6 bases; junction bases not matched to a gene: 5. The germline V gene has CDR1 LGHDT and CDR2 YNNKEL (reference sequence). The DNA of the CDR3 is TGTGCCAGCAGCCACGGACTAGCGGAGTCCAATGAGCAGTTCTTC. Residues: CASSHGLAESNEQFF.